The 4 T cell receptor beta chains in this list originate from one sample, sequenced in a study of T cell responses to AZD1222 COVID-19 vaccine (dated by TCRdb to the early 2020s). Library creation used the immunoSEQ multiplex PCR assay. In its TCRdb copy, this immuneACCESS table keeps in-frame sequences only and misses some clones. Where compared with another copy, unresolved V genes explain less than half of these, and the others have no known cause. The sample data list 80,000 to 95,000 clones, and roughly 90% of these were observed just once. The ten largest clones add up to about 7% of the sample. Per the publication, the time point label means: about 28 days (+/-7) after the second vaccine dose. Material: peripheral blood, obtained 28 days after the second AZD1222 dose. The receptors derive from an adult who received the AZD1222 COVID-19 vaccine.

This chain uses TRBV11-2 with TRBJ2-1; D is possibly TRBD1 (5 bases). Deletions cut 5 bases from V and 6 bases from J, with 23 bases between. The CDR3 has 17 residues. Germline V gives CDR1 SGHAT, CDR2 FQNNGV. CDR3 region: CASSPYPQGRLVNEQFF. Here the CDR3 DNA reads TGTGCCAGCAGCCCTTACCCTCAGGGTCGACTTGTCAATGAGCAGTTCTTC.

The chain is built from TRBV19 and TRBJ1-1; 10 bases align to TRBD1. This CDR3 spans 12 amino acids. Trimming at V came to 10 bases and at J to 4 bases, leaving 3 bases not matched to a gene. Per germline, CDR1 LNHDA and CDR2 SQIVND (reference sequence). The CDR3 nucleotides read TGTGCCACCGGGACAGGGGTCACTGAAGCTTTCTTT. It translates to CATGTGVTEAFF.

V gene TRBV3-1 (or the pseudogene TRBV3-2) combines with J gene TRBJ2-7; 11 nucleotides align to TRBD2. CDR1 and CDR2 (germline): LGHDT, YNNKEL (reference sequence). The CDR3 contains 17 residues. With 2 bases clipped from V and 0 bases from J, the junction kept 6 bases outside the gene matches. Written as DNA, the CDR3 is TGTGCCAGCAGCCAAAATCTAGCGGGAGGTCTCTCCTACGAGCAGTACTTC. Amino acids: CASSQNLAGGLSYEQYF.

The rearrangement links TRBV4-1 to TRBJ1-1; D unresolved. V was trimmed by 5 bases and J by 2 bases, leaving 27 bases between them. This CDR3 spans 19 amino acids. The germline V gene encodes CDR1 MGHRA and CDR2 YSYEKL. The CDR3 DNA reads as TGCGCCAGCAGCTTTAGAAACAGCCCAAATATAGCTCTAAACACTGAAGCTTTCTTT. Protein: CASSFRNSPNIALNTEAFF.